This T cell receptor beta chain emerged from a study of shared clonotypes between healthy human individuals. Germline V gene lookup returns CDR1 MNHNY and CDR2 SVGAGI (reference sequence). The CDR3 extends over 16 amino acids. V was cut by 6 bases and J by 1 base, with 16 bases left in between. Study conclusions and caveats: Around 4.9% of naive CD4 clonotypes were shared across several donors.

Assay used: immunoSEQ multiplex PCR; TCRdb lists only in-frame clones, some missing. This table has under 1,900,000 clones, about 98.5% appearing once. Points on this clone: The antigen is not known.

The chain combines TRBV6-6 with TRBJ2-1; TRBD2 is a possible D gene (5 bases). This clonotype was obtained from a young man in good health. Material: naive CD4+ T cells sorted from blood. Subset noted: CD45RA+ positively selected. The DNA of the CDR3 is TGTGCCAGCAGGCGATCTAGCATAGGATCCTACAATGAGCAGTTCTTC. It translates to CASRRSSIGSYNEQFF.